Listed below are T cell receptor beta chains from one sample, sequenced in a study of cytomegalovirus exposure and HLA in healthy donors. Profiling relied on immunoSEQ multiplex PCR, and the TCRdb table lists in-frame clones only, not all of them. The sample shows under 110,000 clones, less than 85% of them seen only once. What was sequenced was PBMCs. These receptors all stem from a man in his sixties in good health and CMV-seronegative. The CDR3 runs from the conserved cysteine through the conserved F or W. The order of the fields is J gene, D gene, V gene, clone size, CDR3 DNA, CDR3 protein. D genes are given only for firm matches. Some rows have no size entry. The others give once, few or many, or a class for an expanded clone.

TRBJ1-4 | - | TRBV6-5 | - | TGTGCCAGCAGTTACAGGGGGGGGTTTGGTGAAAAACTGTTTTTT | CASSYRGGFGEKLFF
TRBJ1-2 | - | TRBV7-3 | - | TGTGCCAGCAGCCCAGGCCCGGGGACGGGGGGCACCTTC | CASSPGPGTGGTF
TRBJ2-3 | TRBD2 | TRBV9 | - | TGTGCCAGCAGCCCCCTATGGACTAGCGGGGCAAAAGATACGCAGTATTTT | CASSPLWTSGAKDTQYF
TRBJ1-2 | TRBD1 | TRBV4-1 | - | TGCGCCAGCAGCCAAGAGAGAGGGACAGACTATGGCTACACCTTC | CASSQERGTDYGYTF
TRBJ2-2 | - | TRBV6-5 | few | TGTGCCAGCAGTTATGCCCGAGCAGGGGAGCTGTTTTTT | CASSYARAGELFF
TRBJ1-5 | TRBD1 | TRBV6-1 | - | TGTGCCAGCAGTGAACAGGGGGATCAGCCCCAGCATTTT | CASSEQGDQPQHF
TRBJ2-6 | TRBD1 | TRBV27 | - | TGTGCCAGCAGTTCCCAGGGGGCGGTGGGGGCCAACGTCCTGACTTTC | CASSSQGAVGANVLTF
TRBJ2-7 | - | TRBV27 | - | TGTGCCAGCAGAACCAAGGGGTCGATCCGCTACGAGCAGTACTTC | CASRTKGSIRYEQYF
TRBJ1-6 | - | TRBV7-2 | - | TGTGCCAGCAGCAACACTCGGACATGGAGAGCCCTCCACTTT | CASSNTRTWRALHF
TRBJ1-1 | TRBD1 | TRBV5-1 | once | TGCGCCAGCAGCCTGACAGGGGGAACTGAAGCTTTCTTT | CASSLTGGTEAFF
TRBJ1-3 | - | TRBV6-5 | - | TGTGCCAGCAGTTCTAGGGGGTTGGGAAACACCATATATTTT | CASSSRGLGNTIYF
TRBJ2-1 | TRBD2 | TRBV9 | - | TGTGCCAGCAGCGTAGTCGGACTAGCGGGGGGCGTGATGGTTGAGCAGTTCTTC | CASSVVGLAGGVMVEQFF
TRBJ2-7 | TRBD2 | TRBV4-2 | - | TGTGCCAGCAGCCAAGATGGGGGCCCTAGCGGGGGGTCCCCCTCCTACGAGCAGTACTTC | CASSQDGGPSGGSPSYEQYF
TRBJ1-6 | - | TRBV28 | - | TGTGCCAGCAGTTCTCCCAGACAGTATAATTCACCCCTCCACTTT | CASSSPRQYNSPLHF
TRBJ2-7 | - | TRBV30 | - | TGTGCCTGGACTCGTACGGGGGGCGGTCGTCACGAGCAGTACTTC | CAWTRTGGGRHEQYF
TRBJ2-3 | - | TRBV19 | - | TGTGCCAGTAGGAGGGAAACAGATACGCAGTATTTT | CASRRETDTQYF